This T cell receptor beta chain stems from a study of early T cells in non-severe SARS-CoV-2 infection. About the research overall: The authors sequenced bulk RNA from unsorted whole blood, leaving chains unpaired. Study conclusions and caveats: Using VDJdb, the matching emphasized anti-spike CD8 responses while missing private and CD4 specificities.

Each CDR3 protein is one row after TCRdb ran MiXCR on the 5' RACE reads. The sample carries roughly 80,000 distinct CDR3 sequences, around 15% recorded once. The CDR3 extends over 15 amino acids. The trim removed 5 bases at V and 5 bases at J, leaving 12 bases unmatched. CDR1 is LNHDA, CDR2 SQIVND, per germline (reference sequence). This clonotype was seen ten or more times. What it recognizes is unknown. The sample consisted of whole blood. The chain employs TRBV19 and TRBJ2-7; 7 bases line up with TRBD1. This receptor was obtained from an adult who was a healthcare worker with PCR-confirmed SARS-CoV-2 infection or an uninfected control (not recorded which). The CDR3 coding sequence is TGTGCCAGTAGTCTCGACCAGGGGGTTGTCCACGAGCAGTACTTC. This translates into CASSLDQGVVHEQYF.